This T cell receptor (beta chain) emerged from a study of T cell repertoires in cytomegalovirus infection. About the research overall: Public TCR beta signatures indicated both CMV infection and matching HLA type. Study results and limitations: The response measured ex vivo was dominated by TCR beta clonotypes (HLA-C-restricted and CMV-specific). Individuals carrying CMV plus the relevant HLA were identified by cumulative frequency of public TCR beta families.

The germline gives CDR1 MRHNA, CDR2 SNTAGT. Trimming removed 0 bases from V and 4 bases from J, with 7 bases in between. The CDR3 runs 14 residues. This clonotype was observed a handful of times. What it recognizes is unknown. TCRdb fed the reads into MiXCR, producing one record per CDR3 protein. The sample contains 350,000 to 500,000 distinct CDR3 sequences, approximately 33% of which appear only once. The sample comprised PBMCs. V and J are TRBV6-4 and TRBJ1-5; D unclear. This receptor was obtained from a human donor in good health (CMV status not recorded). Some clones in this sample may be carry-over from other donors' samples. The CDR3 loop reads CASSDSTENQPQHF. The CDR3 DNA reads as TGTGCCAGCAGTGACTCCACAGAAAATCAGCCCCAGCATTTT.